This T cell receptor (beta chain) was profiled in a study of T cell responses to AZD1222 COVID-19 vaccine. Study-wide results and limits: Two doses of AZD1222 preceded a rise in Spike-specific TCR breadth and depth. The study sampled repertoires only after the peak T cell response. Spike as a whole was targeted by vaccine-associated CD4 TCRs, dominant at 160-218 and 743-854.

This table comes from immunoSEQ multiplex PCR, and its TCRdb copy is limited to in-frame clones, with some not included. The sample lists 120,000 or so clones; about 89% were seen once. V lost 4 bases and J lost 11; bases outside the gene matches: 9. Germline V lookup: CDR1 SGHDT, CDR2 YYEEEE. CDR3 length: 15 residues. In regard to this clone: Its antigen is not known.

Specimen: peripheral blood, collected 28 days after the second AZD1222 dose. This chain joins TRBV5-6 and TRBJ1-6; 10 bases map to TRBD1. The TCR originated in an adult who received the AZD1222 COVID-19 vaccine. This chain's CDR3 is CASSPRQGANPPLHF. The CDR3, as DNA: TGTGCCAGCAGCCCAAGACAGGGGGCGAACCCACCCCTCCACTTT.